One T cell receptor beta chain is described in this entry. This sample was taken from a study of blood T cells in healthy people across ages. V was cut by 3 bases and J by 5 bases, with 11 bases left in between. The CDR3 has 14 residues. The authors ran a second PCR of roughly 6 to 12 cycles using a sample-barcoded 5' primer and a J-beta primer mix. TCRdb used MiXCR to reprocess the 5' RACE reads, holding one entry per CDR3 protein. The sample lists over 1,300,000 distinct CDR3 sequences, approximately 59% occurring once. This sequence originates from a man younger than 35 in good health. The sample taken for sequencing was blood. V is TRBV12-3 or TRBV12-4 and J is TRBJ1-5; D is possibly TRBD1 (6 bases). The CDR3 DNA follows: TGTGCCAGCAGTTTCGAAAAGGGGGATCAGCCCCAGCATTTT. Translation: CASSFEKGDQPQHF.